These 11 T cell receptor beta chains came from one sample sequenced in a study of T-cell memory formation after mild COVID-19. TCRdb reanalysed the 5' RACE reads using MiXCR and keeps one entry per CDR3 protein. The profile shows some 450,000 distinct CDR3 sequences, approximately 20% of them singletons. Sequenced: PBMCs or a T cell subset sorted from them (not recorded which). The source is an adult woman who had mild COVID-19 (a few samples of this study predate the infection). Cell type and time point are not known.

The chain joins TRBV7-9 to TRBJ1-1, with D possibly TRBD1 on 5 matching bases. Deletions cut 7 bases from V and 1 base from J, with 10 bases between. The CDR3 consists of 13 residues. Germline V CDR1 and CDR2: SEHNR, FQNEAQ (reference sequence). CDR3 coding DNA: TGTGCCAGCACCCGAACAGGGAACACTGAAGCTTTCTTT. Its translation is CASTRTGNTEAFF.

This clonotype was detected a few times. This chain links TRBV7-6 with TRBJ1-5, with unresolved D. Between the trimmed V and J ends, which lost 5 bases and 5 bases, there was a span of 13 bases. Germline V gene data show CDR1 as SGHVS and CDR2 as FNYEAQ. CDR3 length: 14 amino acids. The CDR3 here is CASSPRLLDQPQHF. The CDR3 DNA reads as TGTGCCAGCAGCCCCCGCCTACTGGATCAGCCCCAGCATTTT.

In its sample, this clonotype was seen a few times. V usage is TRBV12-3 or TRBV12-4 and J usage is TRBJ1-1; the D gene is possibly TRBD1 (5 bases). This CDR3 comprises 16 residues. The ends were cut back, 6 bases at V and 1 base at J, with 18 bases in the middle. The CDR3, as DNA: TGTGCCAGCAGCCCCCTCCCGGGGGTGGAGAACACTGAAGCTTTCTTT. Translating gives CASSPLPGVENTEAFF.

The chain recombines TRBV7-2 with TRBJ1-4; the match to TRBD1 covers 9 bases. V gave up 1 base and J gave up 7 bases; unmatched junction bases: 10. The CDR3 has 17 amino acids. Germline lookup yields CDR1 SGHTA and CDR2 FQGNSA. As DNA, the CDR3 is TGTGCCAGCAGCTTAGAAGGGGGCGGGACAGGGATTGAAAAACTGTTTTTT. Encoded protein: CASSLEGGGTGIEKLFF.

This clonotype was counted between two and nine times. This sequence joins TRBV7-9 and TRBJ2-1; TRBD2 matches 13 bases. CDR1 SEHNR and CDR2 FQNEAQ come from the germline V gene (reference sequence). Germline trimming cut 4 bases from V and 9 bases from J; bases unmatched to any gene: 15. The CDR3 runs to 18 residues. The CDR3 loop is CASSSGTSGVPLKGEQFF. CDR3 bases: TGTGCCAGCAGCTCCGGGACTAGCGGGGTTCCCCTAAAGGGTGAGCAGTTCTTC. Full variable domain (remainder filled in from reference TRBV7-9 and TRBJ2-1): DTGVSQNPRHKITKRGQNVTFRCDPISEHNRLYWYRQTLGQGPEFLTYFQNEAQLEKSRLLSDRFSAERPKGSFSTLEIQRTEQGDSAMYLCASSSGTSGVPLKGEQFFGPGTRLTVL.

CDR3 coding DNA: TGTGCCAGCTCACTGTATAATAGCGGGAGGAGATACAATGAGCAGTTCTTC. This sequence encodes CASSLYNSGRRYNEQFF. The V and J genes are TRBV18 and TRBJ2-1; 10 positions match TRBD2. The CDR3 extends over 17 amino acids. Germline-derived CDR1 and CDR2 are KGHSH and LQKENI. Losses at the gene ends were 4 bases for V and 4 bases for J; bases not matched to a gene: 10.

This chain joins TRBV9 and TRBJ1-2; TRBD1 agrees at 9 bases. Unmatched junction bases numbered 8, after V lost 3 bases and J lost 11 bases. Per the germline V gene, CDR1 is SGDLS and CDR2 is YYNGEE. The CDR3 loop spans 13 amino acids. The CDR3 region is CASSAGQGPGYTF. CDR3 bases: TGTGCCAGCAGCGCGGGACAGGGCCCAGGGTACACCTTC.

This clonotype came up a few times. V gene TRBV20-1 combines with J gene TRBJ1-2; 7 nucleotides match TRBD1. This CDR3 has 11 residues. Losses at the gene ends were 4 bases for V and 6 bases for J; bases not matched to a gene: 2. Germline CDR1 reads DFQATT; CDR2 reads SNEGSKA (reference sequence). The CDR3 loop is CSATQGHGYTF. Written as DNA, the CDR3 is TGCAGTGCTACACAGGGGCATGGCTACACCTTC.

The CDR3 DNA follows: TGTGCCAGCAGTTCAAGACTAGCGGACTCCGGGGAGCTGTTTTTT. Protein product: CASSSRLADSGELFF. The V call is TRBV12-3 or TRBV12-4, the J call TRBJ2-2, with 9 bases identical to TRBD2. The CDR3 loop spans 15 amino acids. The junction had 6 bases not matched to a gene; V was cut back by 4 bases and J by 6 bases.

The chain employs TRBV7-3 and TRBJ1-6; D not certain. The V and J ends lost 0 bases and 7 bases respectively, with 7 bases between them. The CDR3 loop spans 14 amino acids. Per the germline V gene, CDR1 is SGHTA and CDR2 is FQGTGA. For the CDR3, the DNA is TGTGCCAGCAGCTTAACGGCCTCGAATTCACCCCTCCACTTT. This translates into CASSLTASNSPLHF.

V is TRBV12-3 or TRBV12-4 and J is TRBJ2-3, with D uncertain. The V end was cut by 5 bases, the J end by 4 bases, with 10 bases between. The CDR3 covers 13 residues. The CDR3 DNA sequence: TGTGCCAGCAGTACAAAAAACGCAGATACGCAGTATTTT. Protein sequence: CASSTKNADTQYF.